Given below is one TCR beta chain in context. Its target is unknown. Via 5' RACE with UMI labels, TRB cDNA libraries were prepared. TCRdb re-called the 5' RACE reads and gives one entry per CDR3 protein, without DNA. The sample totals 100,000 to 150,000 distinct CDR3 sequences. The CDR3 totals 14 residues. CDR1 is MDHEN and CDR2 is SYDVKM in the germline V gene. The entry originates in a study of CXCR3-negative and CXCR3-positive naive CD8 T cells. Overall study context: The libraries yielded about 135 million TRB reads, about 1.5 +/- 0.3 million each. Study-wide points: TRB CDR3 hydrophobicity was greater in CXCR3-positive naive cells than in CXCR3-negative naive cells.

Sequencing used naive CXCR3+ CD8+ T cells from blood. Subset here: CD45RO-CCR7+CD27+CD95- naive CD8+ T cells expressing CXCR3 (TNR3+). This sequence joins TRBV28 and TRBJ2-5; TCRdb gives TRBD2 as the D gene, but with no DNA this cannot be confirmed. This TCR was sampled from a human donor in good health. Some clones in this sample may be carry-over from other donors' samples. CDR3 sequence reads: CASSLSAGTETQYF.